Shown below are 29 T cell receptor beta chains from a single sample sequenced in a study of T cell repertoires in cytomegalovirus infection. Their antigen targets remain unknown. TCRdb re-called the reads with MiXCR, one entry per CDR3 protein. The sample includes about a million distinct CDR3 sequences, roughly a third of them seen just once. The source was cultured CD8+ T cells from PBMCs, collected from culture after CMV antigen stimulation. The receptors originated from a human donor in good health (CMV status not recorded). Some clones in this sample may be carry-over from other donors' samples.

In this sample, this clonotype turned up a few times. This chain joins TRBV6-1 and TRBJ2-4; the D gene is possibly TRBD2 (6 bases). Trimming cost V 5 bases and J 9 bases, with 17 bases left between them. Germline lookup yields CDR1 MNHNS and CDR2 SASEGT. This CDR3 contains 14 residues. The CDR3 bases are TGTGCCAGCAGTTCCCGGGACTCGGGTATCATTCAGTACTTC. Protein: CASSSRDSGIIQYF.

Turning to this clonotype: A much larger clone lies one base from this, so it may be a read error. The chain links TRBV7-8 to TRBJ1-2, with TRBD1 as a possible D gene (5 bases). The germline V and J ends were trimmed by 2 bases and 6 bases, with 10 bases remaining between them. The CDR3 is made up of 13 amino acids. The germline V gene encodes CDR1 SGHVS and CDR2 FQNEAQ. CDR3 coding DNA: TGTGCCAGCAGCTTAAGACAGAACGATGGCTACACCTTC. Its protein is CASSLRQNDGYTF.

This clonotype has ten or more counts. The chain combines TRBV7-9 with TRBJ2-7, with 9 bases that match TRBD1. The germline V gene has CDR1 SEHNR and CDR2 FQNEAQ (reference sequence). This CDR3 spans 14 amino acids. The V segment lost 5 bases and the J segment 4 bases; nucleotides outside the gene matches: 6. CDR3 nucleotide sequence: TGTGCCAGCAGCCCCAGGACAGGGGCGTACGAGCAGTACGTC. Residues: CASSPRTGAYEQYV.

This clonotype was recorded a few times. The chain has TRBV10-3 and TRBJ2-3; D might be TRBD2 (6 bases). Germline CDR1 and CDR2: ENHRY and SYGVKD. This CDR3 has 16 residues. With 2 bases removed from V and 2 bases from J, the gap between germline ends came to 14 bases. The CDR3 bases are TGTGCCATCAGTGAGACTGACGGGGGATACACAGATACGCAGTATTTT. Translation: CAISETDGGYTDTQYF.

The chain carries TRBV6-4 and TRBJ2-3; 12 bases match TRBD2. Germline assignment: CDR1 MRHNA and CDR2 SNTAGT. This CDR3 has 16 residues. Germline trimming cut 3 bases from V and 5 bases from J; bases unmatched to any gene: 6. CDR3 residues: CASSDSSGGAGDTQYF. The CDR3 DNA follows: TGTGCCAGCAGTGATTCTAGCGGGGGGGCCGGAGATACGCAGTATTTT.

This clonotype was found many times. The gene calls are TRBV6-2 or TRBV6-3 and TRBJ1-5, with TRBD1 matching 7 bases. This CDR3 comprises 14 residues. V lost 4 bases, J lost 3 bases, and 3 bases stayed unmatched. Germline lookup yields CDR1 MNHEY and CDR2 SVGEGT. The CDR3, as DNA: TGTGCCAGCAGTTGGACAGGCTCCAATCAGCCCCAGCATTTT. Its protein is CASSWTGSNQPQHF.

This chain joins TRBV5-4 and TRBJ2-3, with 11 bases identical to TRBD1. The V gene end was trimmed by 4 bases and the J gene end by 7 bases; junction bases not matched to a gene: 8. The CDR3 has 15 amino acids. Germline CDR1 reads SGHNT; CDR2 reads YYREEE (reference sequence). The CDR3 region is CASSPGQGALNTQYF. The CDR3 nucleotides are TGTGCCAGCAGCCCCGGACAGGGGGCGTTAAATACGCAGTATTTT.

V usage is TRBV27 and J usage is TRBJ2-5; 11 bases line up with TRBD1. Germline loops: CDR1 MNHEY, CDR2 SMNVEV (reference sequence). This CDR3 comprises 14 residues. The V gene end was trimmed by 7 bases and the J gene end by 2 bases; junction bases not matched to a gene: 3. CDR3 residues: CASTGTGGQETQYF. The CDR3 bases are TGTGCCAGCACCGGGACAGGGGGACAAGAGACCCAGTACTTC.

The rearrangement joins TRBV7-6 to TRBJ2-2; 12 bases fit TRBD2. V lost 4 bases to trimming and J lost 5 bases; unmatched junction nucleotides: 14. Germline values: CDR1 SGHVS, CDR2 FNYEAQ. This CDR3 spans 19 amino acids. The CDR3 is CASSYSSSGGASGTGELFF. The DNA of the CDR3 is TGTGCCAGCAGCTACTCATCTAGCGGGGGGGCATCCGGGACCGGGGAGCTGTTTTTT.

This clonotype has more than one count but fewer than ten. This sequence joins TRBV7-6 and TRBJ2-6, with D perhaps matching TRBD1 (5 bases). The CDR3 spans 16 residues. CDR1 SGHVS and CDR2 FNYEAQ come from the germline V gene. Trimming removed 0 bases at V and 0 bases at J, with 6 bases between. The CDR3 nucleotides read TGTGCCAGCAGCTTAGCAGACAGCTCTGGGGCCAACGTCCTGACTTTC. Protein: CASSLADSSGANVLTF.

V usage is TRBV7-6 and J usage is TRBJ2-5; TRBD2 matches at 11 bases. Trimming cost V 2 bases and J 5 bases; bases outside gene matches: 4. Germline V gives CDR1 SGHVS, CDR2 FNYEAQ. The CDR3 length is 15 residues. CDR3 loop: CASSLLAGGSETQYF. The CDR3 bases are TGTGCCAGCAGCTTATTAGCGGGGGGGTCGGAGACCCAGTACTTC.

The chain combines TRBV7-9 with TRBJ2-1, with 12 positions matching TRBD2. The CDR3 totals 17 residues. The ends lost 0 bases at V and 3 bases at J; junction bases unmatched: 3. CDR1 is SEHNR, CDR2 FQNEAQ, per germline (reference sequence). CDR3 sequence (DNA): TGTGCCAGCAGCTTAGCGACTAGCGGGGGATACTACAATGAGCAGTTCTTC. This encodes CASSLATSGGYYNEQFF.

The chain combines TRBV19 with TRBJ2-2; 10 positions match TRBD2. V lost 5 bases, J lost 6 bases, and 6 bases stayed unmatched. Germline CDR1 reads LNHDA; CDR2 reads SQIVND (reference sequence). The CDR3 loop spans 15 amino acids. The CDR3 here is CASSVSGTSAGELFF. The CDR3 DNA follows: TGTGCCAGTAGTGTATCCGGGACTAGCGCCGGGGAGCTGTTTTTT.

The CDR3 DNA reads as TGTGCCAGCAGCTTAGGGGGTAGCGGGTGCACAGATACGCAGTATTTT. Amino acids: CASSLGGSGCTDTQYF. This chain joins TRBV7-6 and TRBJ2-3; TRBD2 matches 7 bases. The ends lost 1 base at V and 1 base at J; junction bases unmatched: 5. The length of the CDR3 is 16 residues. Per the germline V gene, CDR1 is SGHVS and CDR2 is FNYEAQ.

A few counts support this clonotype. The CDR3 here is CASSSRSPGADTQYF. The CDR3 DNA is TGTGCCAGCAGCTCTCGGTCCCCAGGGGCAGATACGCAGTATTTT. The V gene is TRBV7-6, the J gene TRBJ2-3; TRBD1 is a possible D gene (6 bases). V dropped 4 bases and J dropped 4 bases, with 15 bases sitting between them. Germline V lookup: CDR1 SGHVS, CDR2 FNYEAQ. The CDR3 extends over 15 amino acids.

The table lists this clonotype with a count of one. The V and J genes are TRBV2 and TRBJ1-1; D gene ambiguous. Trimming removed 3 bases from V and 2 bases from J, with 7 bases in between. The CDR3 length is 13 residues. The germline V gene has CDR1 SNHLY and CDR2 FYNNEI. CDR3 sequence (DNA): TGTGCCAGCAGTGAGAGACGAAACACTGAAGCTTTCTTT. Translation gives CASSERRNTEAFF.

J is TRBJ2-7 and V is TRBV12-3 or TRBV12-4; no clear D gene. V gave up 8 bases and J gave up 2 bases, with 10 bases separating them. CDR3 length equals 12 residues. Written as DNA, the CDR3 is TGTGCCAGCGGAGAAAGGGCCTACGAGCAGTACGTC. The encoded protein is CASGERAYEQYV.

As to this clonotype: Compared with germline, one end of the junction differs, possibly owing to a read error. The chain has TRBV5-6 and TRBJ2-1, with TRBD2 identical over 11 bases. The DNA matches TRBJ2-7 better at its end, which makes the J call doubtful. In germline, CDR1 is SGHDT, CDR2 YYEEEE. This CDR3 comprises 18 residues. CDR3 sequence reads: CASSLDLAGGSIPYEQYF. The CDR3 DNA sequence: TGTGCCAGCAGCTTAGATCTAGCGGGGGGAAGTATCCCCTATGAGCAGTACTTC.

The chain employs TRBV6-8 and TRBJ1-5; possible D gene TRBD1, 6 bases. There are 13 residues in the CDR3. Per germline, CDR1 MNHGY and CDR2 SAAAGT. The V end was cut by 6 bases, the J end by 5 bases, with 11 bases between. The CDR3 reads CASRGGGYQPQHF. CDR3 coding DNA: TGTGCCAGCAGAGGGGGGGGCTATCAGCCCCAGCATTTT.

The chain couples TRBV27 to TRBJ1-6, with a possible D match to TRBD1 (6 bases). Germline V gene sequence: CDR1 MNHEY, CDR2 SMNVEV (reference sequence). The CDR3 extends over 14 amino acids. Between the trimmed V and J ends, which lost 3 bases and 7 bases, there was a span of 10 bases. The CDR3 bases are TGTGCCAGCAGTTTTGGAGGGGGGAATTCACCCCTCCACTTT. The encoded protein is CASSFGGGNSPLHF.

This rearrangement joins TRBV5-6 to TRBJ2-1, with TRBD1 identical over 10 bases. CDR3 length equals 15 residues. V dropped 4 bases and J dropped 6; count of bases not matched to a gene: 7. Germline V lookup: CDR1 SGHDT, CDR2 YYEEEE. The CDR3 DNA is TGTGCCAGCAGCGGGGGACAGGGGTCGATCAATGAGCAGTTCTTC. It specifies CASSGGQGSINEQFF.

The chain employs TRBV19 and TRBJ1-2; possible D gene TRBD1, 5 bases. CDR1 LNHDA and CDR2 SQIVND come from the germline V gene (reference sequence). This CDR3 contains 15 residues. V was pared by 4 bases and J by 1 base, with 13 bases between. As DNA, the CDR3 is TGTGCCAGTAGTACCGACAGTTCCTTTAACTATGGCTACACCTTC. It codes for CASSTDSSFNYGYTF.

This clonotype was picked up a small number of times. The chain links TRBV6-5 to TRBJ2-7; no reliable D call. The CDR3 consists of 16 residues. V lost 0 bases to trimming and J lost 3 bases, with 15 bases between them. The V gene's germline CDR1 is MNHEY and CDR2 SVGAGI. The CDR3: CASSYSIHNPLYEQYF. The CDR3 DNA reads TGTGCCAGCAGTTACTCGATTCACAATCCCCTCTACGAGCAGTACTTC.

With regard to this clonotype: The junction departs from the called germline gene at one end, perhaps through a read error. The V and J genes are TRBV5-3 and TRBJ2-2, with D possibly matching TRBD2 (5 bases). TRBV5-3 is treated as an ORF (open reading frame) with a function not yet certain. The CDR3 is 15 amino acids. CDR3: CARSLEQENTGEPFF. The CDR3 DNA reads TGTGCCAGAAGCTTGGAGCAGGAAAACACCGGGGAGCCGTTTTTT.

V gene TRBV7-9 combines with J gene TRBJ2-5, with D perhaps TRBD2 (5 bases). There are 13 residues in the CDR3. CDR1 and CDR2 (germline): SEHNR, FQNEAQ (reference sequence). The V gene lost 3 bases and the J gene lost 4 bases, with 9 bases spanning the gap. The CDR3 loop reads CASSFSVGETQYF. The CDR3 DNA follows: TGTGCCAGCAGCTTTAGCGTAGGAGAGACCCAGTACTTC.

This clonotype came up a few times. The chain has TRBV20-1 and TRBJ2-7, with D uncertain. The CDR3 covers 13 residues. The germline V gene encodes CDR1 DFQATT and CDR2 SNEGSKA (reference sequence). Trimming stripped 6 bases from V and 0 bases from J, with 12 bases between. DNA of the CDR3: TGCAGTGCCAACTCCGGCAACTCCTACGAGCAGTACGTC. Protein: CSANSGNSYEQYV.

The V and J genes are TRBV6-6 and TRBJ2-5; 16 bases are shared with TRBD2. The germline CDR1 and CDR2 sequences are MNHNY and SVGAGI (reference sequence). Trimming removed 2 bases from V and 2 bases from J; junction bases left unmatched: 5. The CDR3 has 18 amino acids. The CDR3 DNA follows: TGTGCCAGCAGTTACGGGACTAGCGGGGGGGCTGGGCAAGAGACCCAGTACTTC. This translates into CASSYGTSGGAGQETQYF.

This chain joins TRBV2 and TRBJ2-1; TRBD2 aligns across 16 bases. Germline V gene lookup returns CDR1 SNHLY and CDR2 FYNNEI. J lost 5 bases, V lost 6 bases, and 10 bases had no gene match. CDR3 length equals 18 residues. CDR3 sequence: CASRVPGLAGGPHNEQFF. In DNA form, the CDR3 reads TGTGCCAGCAGGGTCCCGGGACTAGCGGGGGGGCCGCACAATGAGCAGTTCTTC.

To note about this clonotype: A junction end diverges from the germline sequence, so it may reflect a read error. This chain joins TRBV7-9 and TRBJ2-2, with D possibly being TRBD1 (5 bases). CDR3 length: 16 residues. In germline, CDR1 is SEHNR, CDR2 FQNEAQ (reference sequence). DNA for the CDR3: TGTGCCAGCAGTTTAGACAGCACCTCCAACACCGGGGAGCTGTTTTTT. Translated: CASSLDSTSNTGELFF.